A selection of T cell receptor beta chains follows, all from one sample in a study of glioma-infiltrating T cells after dendritic cell vaccination. Using immunoSEQ multiplex PCR, the repertoire was profiled, and TCRdb retains in-frame clones only, with some absent. The sample records 80,000 to 100,000 clones, 79% being singletons. The source material was blood, sampled before dendritic cell vaccination. The receptors here all came from a human donor with glioblastoma. CDR3s include the opening cysteine and the closing phenylalanine or tryptophan. D genes are given only for firm matches. Not all rows give a size; the values are once, few, many and, for expanded clones, a class.

>TRBV30|TRBD1|-|TRBJ1-1|13
CAWSRQGETEAFF
TGTGCCTGGAGTAGACAGGGGGAGACTGAAGCTTTCTTT
>TRBV2|TRBD1|-|TRBJ2-1|14
CASGTGRTYNEQFF
TGTGCCAGCGGGACAGGGAGGACCTACAATGAGCAGTTCTTC
>TRBV6-1|TRBD1|-|TRBJ2-1|14
CASTGTGGWNEQFF
TGTGCCAGCACCGGGACAGGGGGGTGGAATGAGCAGTTCTTC
>TRBV18|-|-|TRBJ1-4|14
CASSPRWEYEKLFF
TGTGCCAGCTCGCCAAGGTGGGAGTATGAAAAACTGTTTTTT
>TRBV7-9|-|-|TRBJ2-5|12
CASSFNQETQYF
TGTGCCAGCAGCTTCAACCAAGAGACCCAGTACTTC
>TRBV2|TRBD1|few|TRBJ1-5|14
CASTWDRVEQPQHF
TGTGCCAGCACCTGGGACAGGGTAGAGCAGCCCCAGCATTTT
>TRBV19|-|-|TRBJ2-2|15
CASRGPMSRTGELFF
TGTGCCAGTAGGGGGCCTATGTCGAGAACCGGGGAGCTGTTTTTT
>TRBV9|TRBD2|-|TRBJ2-1|16
CASSPQIAGGYNEQFF
TGTGCCAGCAGCCCACAAATAGCGGGAGGCTACAATGAGCAGTTCTTC
>TRBV5-1|TRBD1|-|TRBJ1-4|15
CASSFLTGNNEKLFF
TGCGCCAGCAGCTTTTTGACAGGGAATAATGAAAAACTGTTTTTT
>TRBV5-1|-|-|TRBJ2-1|13
CASRTGPQNEQFF
TGCGCCAGCAGAACAGGGCCCCAAAATGAGCAGTTCTTC